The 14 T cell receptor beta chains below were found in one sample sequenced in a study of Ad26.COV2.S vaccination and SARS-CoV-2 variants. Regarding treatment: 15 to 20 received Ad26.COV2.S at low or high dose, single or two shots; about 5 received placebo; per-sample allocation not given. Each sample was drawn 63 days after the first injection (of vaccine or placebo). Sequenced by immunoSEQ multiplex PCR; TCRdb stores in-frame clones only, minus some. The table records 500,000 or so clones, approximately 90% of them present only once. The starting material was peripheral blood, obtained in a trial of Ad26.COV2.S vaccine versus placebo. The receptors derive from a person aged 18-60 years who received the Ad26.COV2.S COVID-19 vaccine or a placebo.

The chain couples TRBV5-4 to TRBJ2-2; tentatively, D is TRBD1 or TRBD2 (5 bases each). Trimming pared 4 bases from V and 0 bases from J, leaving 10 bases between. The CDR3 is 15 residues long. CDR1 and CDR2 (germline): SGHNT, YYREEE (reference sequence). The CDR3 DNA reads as TGTGCCAGCAGCCGAGGGACGGCGAACACCGGGGAGCTGTTTTTT. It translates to CASSRGTANTGELFF.

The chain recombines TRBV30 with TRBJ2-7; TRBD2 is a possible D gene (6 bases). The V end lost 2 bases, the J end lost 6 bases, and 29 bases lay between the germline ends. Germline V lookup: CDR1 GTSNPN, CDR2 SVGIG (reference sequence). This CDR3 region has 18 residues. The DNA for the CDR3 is TGTGCCTGGAGTTGGGGGGTCACCCGACGAGGGATTATGGGCGAGCAGTACTTC. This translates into CAWSWGVTRRGIMGEQYF.

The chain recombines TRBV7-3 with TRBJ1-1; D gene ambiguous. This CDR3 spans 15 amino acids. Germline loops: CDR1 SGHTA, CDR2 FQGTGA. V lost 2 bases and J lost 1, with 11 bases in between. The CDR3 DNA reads TGTGCCAGCAGCTTAGGGGTCAACCCGAACACTGAAGCTTTCTTT. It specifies CASSLGVNPNTEAFF.

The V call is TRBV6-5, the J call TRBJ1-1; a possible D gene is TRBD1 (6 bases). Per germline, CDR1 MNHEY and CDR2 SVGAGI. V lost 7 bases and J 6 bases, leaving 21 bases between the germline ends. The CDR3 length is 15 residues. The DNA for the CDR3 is TGTGCCAGCATTATTCCGGTGGGGGGGCGTCCTGAAGCTTTCTTT. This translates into CASIIPVGGRPEAFF.

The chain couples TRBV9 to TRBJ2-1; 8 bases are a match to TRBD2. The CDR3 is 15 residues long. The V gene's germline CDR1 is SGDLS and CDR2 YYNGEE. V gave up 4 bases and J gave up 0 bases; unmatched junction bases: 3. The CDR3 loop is CASSLSGASYNEQFF. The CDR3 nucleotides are TGTGCCAGCAGCCTTAGCGGGGCCTCCTACAATGAGCAGTTCTTC.

CDR3 region: CASSDRTRGGGYTF. CDR3 sequence (DNA): TGTGCCAGCAGCGACCGGACAAGGGGTGGCGGCTACACCTTC. The J gene is TRBJ1-2, the V gene TRBV9; maybe TRBD1 (5 bases). CDR1 is SGDLS and CDR2 is YYNGEE in the germline V gene. CDR3 size: 14 residues. V lost 3 bases and J lost 8, with 17 bases in between.

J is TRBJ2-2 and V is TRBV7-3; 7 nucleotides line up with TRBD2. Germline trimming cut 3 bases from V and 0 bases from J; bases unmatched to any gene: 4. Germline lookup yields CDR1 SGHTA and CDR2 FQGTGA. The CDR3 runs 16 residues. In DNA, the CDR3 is TGTGCCAGCAGCTTCCGACTAGCAGCGAACACCGGGGAGCTGTTTTTT. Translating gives CASSFRLAANTGELFF.

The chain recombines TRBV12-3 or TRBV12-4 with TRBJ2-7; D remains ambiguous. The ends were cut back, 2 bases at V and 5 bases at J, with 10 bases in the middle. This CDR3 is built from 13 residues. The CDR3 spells CASSLKGFHEQYF. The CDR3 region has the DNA TGTGCCAGCAGTTTAAAGGGTTTCCACGAGCAGTACTTC.

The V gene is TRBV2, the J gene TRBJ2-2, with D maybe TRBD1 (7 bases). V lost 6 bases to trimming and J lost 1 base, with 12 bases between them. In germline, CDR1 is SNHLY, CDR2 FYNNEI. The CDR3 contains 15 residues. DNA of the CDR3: TGTGCCAGCAGCGAGCAGGGGGGGAACACCGGGGAGCTGTTTTTT. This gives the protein CASSEQGGNTGELFF. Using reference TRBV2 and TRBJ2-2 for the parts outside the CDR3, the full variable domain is EPEVTQTPSHQVTQMGQEVILRCVPISNHLYFYWYRQILGQKVEFLVSFYNNEISEKSEIFDDQFSVERPDGSNFTLKIRSTKLEDSAMYFCASSEQGGNTGELFFGEGSRLTVL.

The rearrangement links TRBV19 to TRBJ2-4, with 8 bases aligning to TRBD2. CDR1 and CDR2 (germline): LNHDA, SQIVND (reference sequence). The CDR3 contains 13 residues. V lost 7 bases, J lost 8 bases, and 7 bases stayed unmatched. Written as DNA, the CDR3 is TGTGCCAGTAAGGCTAGCGGGTTGGACATTCAGTACTTC. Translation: CASKASGLDIQYF.

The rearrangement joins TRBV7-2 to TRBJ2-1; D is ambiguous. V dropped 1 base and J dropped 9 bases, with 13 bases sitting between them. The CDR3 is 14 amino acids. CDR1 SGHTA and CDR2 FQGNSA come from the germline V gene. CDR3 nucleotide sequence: TGTGCCAGCAGCTTAGTGCACGGTTGGGGTGAGCAGTTCTTC. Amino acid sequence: CASSLVHGWGEQFF.

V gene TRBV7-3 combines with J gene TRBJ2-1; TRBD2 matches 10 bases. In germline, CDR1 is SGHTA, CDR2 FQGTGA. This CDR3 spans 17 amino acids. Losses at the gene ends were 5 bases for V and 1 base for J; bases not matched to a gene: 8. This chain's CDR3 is CASSPLAGEGSYNEQFF. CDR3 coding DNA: TGTGCCAGCAGCCCCCTAGCGGGAGAGGGGTCCTACAATGAGCAGTTCTTC.

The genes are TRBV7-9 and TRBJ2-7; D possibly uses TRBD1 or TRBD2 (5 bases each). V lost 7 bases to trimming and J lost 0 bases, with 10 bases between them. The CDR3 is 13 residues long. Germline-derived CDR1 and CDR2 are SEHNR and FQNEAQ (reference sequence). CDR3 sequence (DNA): TGTGCCAGCAACGGGGACCACTCCTACGAGCAGTACTTC. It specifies CASNGDHSYEQYF.

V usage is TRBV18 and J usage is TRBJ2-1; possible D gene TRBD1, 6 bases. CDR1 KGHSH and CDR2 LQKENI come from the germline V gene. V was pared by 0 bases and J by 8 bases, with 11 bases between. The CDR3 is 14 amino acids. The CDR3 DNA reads TGTGCCAGCTCACCACCGGGGGCGGATTATGAGCAGTTCTTC. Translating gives CASSPPGADYEQFF.